Below, one TCR beta chain is given with its context. This entry comes from a study of T cells in Graves' hyperthyroidism and ophthalmopathy. CDR3 length: 16 residues. The germline V and J ends were trimmed by 3 bases and 5 bases, with 16 bases remaining between them. The investigators amplified TCR beta CDR3 regions from RNA transcripts. First-round RT-PCR with HTBI primers amplified the TCR CDR3 region. MiXCR was run by TCRdb on the multiplex PCR reads, yielding one entry per CDR3 protein. The table lists 600,000 to 800,000 distinct CDR3 sequences, approximately 36% of them singletons. The sequenced sample consisted of blood. The receptor was derived from a woman between 35 and 50 years old with Graves' hyperthyroidism. The V call is TRBV12-3 or TRBV12-4, the J call TRBJ2-2, with D possibly being TRBD1 (5 bases). CDR3 loop: CASSFYRSSGTGELFF. The CDR3 nucleotides read TGTGCCAGCAGTTTTTATAGGAGTTCAGGGACCGGGGAGCTGTTTTTT.